The 6 T cell receptor beta chains in this list originate from one sample, sequenced in a study of T cell repertoires in cytomegalovirus infection. TCRdb recomputed calls from the reads with MiXCR, one row per CDR3 protein. The repertoire includes more than 350,000 distinct CDR3 sequences, roughly 31% of them detected once, and about 13% sits in the top ten. Sequencing was done on a sample of PBMCs. All receptors come from a human donor in good health (CMV status not recorded). Some clones in this sample may be carry-over from other donors' samples.

In its sample, this clonotype was seen many times. This rearrangement joins TRBV4-1 to TRBJ1-2, with 8 positions matching TRBD1. The V gene end was trimmed by 4 bases and the J gene end by 0 bases; junction bases not matched to a gene: 4. Germline loops: CDR1 MGHRA, CDR2 YSYEKL. The CDR3 has 15 residues. For the CDR3, the DNA is TGCGCCAGCAGCCTTCAACAGGGGGCTAACTATGGCTACACCTTC. Encoded protein: CASSLQQGANYGYTF.

This clonotype has only one observation. The chain couples TRBV27 to TRBJ2-1; TRBD2 matches 12 bases. The CDR3 is 14 residues long. V was pared by 8 bases and J by 8 bases, with 7 bases of the junction left unmatched. CDR1 is MNHEY and CDR2 is SMNVEV in the germline V gene (reference sequence). CDR3 loop: CASGMTSGGDEQFF. The DNA for the CDR3 is TGTGCCAGCGGAATGACTAGCGGGGGAGATGAGCAGTTCTTC.

The J gene is TRBJ1-2, the V gene TRBV19; D remains ambiguous. V lost 3 bases, J lost 4 bases, and 12 bases lay in between. CDR3 length: 14 amino acids. Germline CDR1 LNHDA, CDR2 SQIVND (reference sequence). CDR3 bases: TGTGCCAGTAGTATCCCCGACGGGATCTATGGCTACACCTTC. It yields the protein CASSIPDGIYGYTF.

The chain links TRBV20-1 to TRBJ1-1, with TRBD1 matching over 11 bases. This CDR3 region has 17 residues. Germline values: CDR1 DFQATT, CDR2 SNEGSKA (reference sequence). V shed 0 bases, J shed 5 bases, and the junction held 11 bases outside the gene matches. This chain's CDR3 is CSARDRDRGLRRTEAFF. The CDR3 region has the DNA TGCAGTGCTAGAGATAGGGACAGGGGGTTAAGGAGGACTGAAGCTTTCTTT.

This clonotype turned up a few times. The DNA for the CDR3 is TGTGCCAGCAGTTTATTAATGGCGGCCGGAGAGACCCAGTACTTC. Protein sequence: CASSLLMAAGETQYF. V gene TRBV27 combines with J gene TRBJ2-5; D unclear. The CDR3 spans 15 residues. Germline lookup yields CDR1 MNHEY and CDR2 SMNVEV (reference sequence). Trimming shortened V by 1 base and J by 4 bases, and 13 bases separated the two germline ends.

In regard to this clonotype: An end of the junction differs from the germline gene, which may be a read error. This chain joins TRBV7-6 and TRBJ2-3; 10 nucleotides agree with TRBD2. The CDR3 has 16 amino acids. In germline, CDR1 is SGHVS, CDR2 FNYEAQ. CDR3 nucleotides: TGTGCTAGCAGCTTAGGGGCTAGCGGGGGCACAGATACGCAGTCTTTT. Translation gives CASSLGASGGTDTQSF.